This TCR beta chain came from a study of T cell responses to AZD1222 COVID-19 vaccine (dated by TCRdb to the early 2020s). A note on the overall study: AZD1222 recipients with second doses at about 4 weeks or about 12 weeks were pooled, because spike-specific TCR depth and breadth did not differ between schedules. TCR sequencing covered some 250 trial participants: 207 given two doses of AZD1222 and 26 given two doses of MenACWY control vaccine. Trial participants were enrolled into age subgroups of 18-55, 56-69 and 70-plus years, which contained roughly 140, 27 and 60 TCR-sequenced participants, respectively. What the research found in general, with its limitations: Vaccine-associated CD4 TCRs spanned the whole spike protein, with dominant responses in regions 160-218 and 743-854. Because no day 14 peak-response samples were available, the repertoires could be characterized only after the peak T cell response. Participants were mostly white British, with more females than males. The authors suggested clonal diversity may have been underestimated. Conclusions about previously exposed vaccinees are limited because only five to seven AZD1222 recipients were SARS-CoV-2 seropositive at baseline. After two AZD1222 doses, both the breadth and the depth of spike-specific TCRs were significantly higher than at day 0 and than in MenACWY recipients. Reportedly, close to half of the unique spike-specific TCRs recognized epitopes lying outside the regions that are mutated in the B.1.351 and B.1.1.7 variants. The 56-69-year group was small, and its depth increase did not reach significance, likely because of low power.

The CDR3 regions of human TCRbeta chains were analyzed by immunosequencing. As for the original processing: Repertoire TCRs were matched against a reference library of SARS-CoV-2-specific TCRs generated with the MIRA antigen-specificity platform. Breadth was defined as the fraction of unique TCRs that were SARS-CoV-2-associated. Depth was defined as the fraction of total T cells that were SARS-CoV-2-associated. Using the MIRA data, every spike-specific TCR was mapped to the spike region that the TCR reacted to and assigned to either a CD4 or a CD8 class. Log10-transformed breadth and depth values were compared by one-way ANOVA with Sidak's multiple comparisons tests. Imported from immuneACCESS, the table was reduced by TCRdb to in-frame sequences with V and J called. These copies leave out some clones; in studies compared against another copy, an unresolved V gene accounts for under half, and the cause of the remainder is not known. V and J calls and clone size are those listed in that table; D and trimming were worked out from the DNA. The table for this sample lists 180,000 or so clones; around 95% of them were counted only once. The leading ten clones occupy 0.6% to 0.7% of the sample.

With respect to this clone: What this receptor recognizes is not known. No much larger clonotype is one base removed from it; base qualities were not supplied.

In the paper's terms, the time point label means: baseline before first vaccination. The vaccinee samples were drawn from two UK trials, COV001 and COV002, one of which was a single-blind randomized controlled phase 2/3 trial testing AZD1222 (ChAdOx1 nCoV-19) in healthy adults. For TCRbeta chain sequencing, PBMC samples were collected from trial participants at day 0 and at day 28 after the second dose. Sequences SGHKS (CDR1) and YYEKEE (CDR2) are obtained from the germline V gene (reference sequence). The junction carries 15 bases between V and J, which are trimmed by 2 bases and 4 bases respectively. Taken from cysteine to phenylalanine, the CDR3 has 15 residues. Just the 45-base CDR3 DNA is kept, in frame starting at base 1.

Source: peripheral blood, taken on day 0 of AZD1222 vaccination. Recombination joined TRBV5-5 with TRBJ1-2; the D gene cannot be resolved reliably. This clonotype originated in an adult in good health. The base sequence is TGTGCCAGCAGCTTAGGGCAGGAGATCGTCTATGGCTACACCTTC. Translated, it gives CASSLGQEIVYGYTF.